The rows below give T cell receptor beta chains drawn from one sample of a study of cytomegalovirus exposure and HLA in healthy donors. The protocol was immunoSEQ multiplex PCR, while the TCRdb copy is restricted to in-frame clones and leaves out a portion. Of roughly 100,000 clones detected, around 86% appear once; the ten largest clones hold 4%. Sequenced sample: PBMCs. The receptor set was obtained from a woman younger than 30 in good health and CMV-seropositive. Both conserved end residues are part of each CDR3. D genes are given only for firm matches. Rows may omit the clone size; those that give it use once, few, many or a size class.

>TRBJ1-2|.|TRBV29-1|.
CSVSIRRGYTF
TGCAGCGTTTCGATCCGCCGGGGCTACACCTTC
>TRBJ2-2|.|TRBV6-6|.
CASSYNSNTGELFF
TGTGCCAGCAGTTACAACTCGAACACCGGGGAGCTGTTTTTT
>TRBJ1-1|TRBD1|TRBV4-1|.
CASSPGQAITEAFF
TGCGCCAGCAGCCCGGGACAGGCAATCACTGAAGCTTTCTTT
>TRBJ2-5|TRBD2|TRBV9|.
CASSVRLAGEGETQYF
TGTGCCAGCAGCGTCCGTTTAGCGGGGGAAGGAGAGACCCAGTACTTC
>TRBJ2-1|TRBD2|TRBV11-2|.
CASSLVQFSGRPNNEQFF
TGTGCCAGCAGCTTAGTTCAATTTAGCGGGAGGCCAAACAATGAGCAGTTCTTC
>TRBJ1-5|.|TRBV2|.
CASSRDSNQPQHF
TGTGCCAGCAGCAGGGATAGCAATCAGCCCCAGCATTTT
>TRBJ2-7|TRBD2|TRBV25-1|.
CASKPGGSYEQYF
TGTGCCAGCAAACCGGGAGGCTCCTACGAGCAGTACTTC
>TRBJ1-1|.|TRBV27|.
CASSPPGTEAFF
TGTGCCAGCAGTCCCCCGGGCACTGAAGCTTTCTTT
>TRBJ2-1|TRBD2|TRBV19|few
CASLVGSAGGTNNEQFF
TGTGCCAGTCTCGTCGGGTCGGCGGGGGGAACCAACAATGAGCAGTTCTTC
>TRBJ1-2|.|TRBV10-3|.
CAISEGQDGYTF
TGTGCCATCAGTGAGGGGCAGGATGGCTACACCTTC
>TRBJ1-1|.|TRBV19|.
CASSLGRNTEAFF
TGTGCCAGTAGTTTGGGCAGGAACACTGAAGCTTTCTTT
>TRBJ1-5|.|TRBV2|.
CATQKEGRGQPQHF
TGTGCCACCCAAAAGGAGGGAAGAGGTCAGCCCCAGCATTTT
>TRBJ1-1|.|TRBV5-1|once
CASSLSTANTEAFF
TGCGCCAGCAGCTTGTCCACAGCGAACACTGAAGCTTTCTTT
>TRBJ2-1|.|TRBV6-5|.
CASSLPSGGVHNEQFF
TGTGCCAGCAGTTTACCCTCTGGCGGGGTCCACAATGAGCAGTTCTTC
>TRBJ2-1|TRBD2|TRBV23-1|.
CASSQSGLANEQFF
TGCGCCAGCAGTCAATCCGGACTAGCAAATGAGCAGTTCTTC
>TRBJ2-7|TRBD2|TRBV6-5|.
CASSRTSGSQYEQYF
TGTGCCAGCAGTCGGACTAGCGGGAGTCAATACGAGCAGTACTTC
>TRBJ1-5|TRBD1|TRBV19|few
CASKQDRASNQPQHF
TGTGCCAGTAAGCAGGACAGGGCTAGCAATCAGCCCCAGCATTTT
>TRBJ1-2|TRBD1|TRBV6-1|.
CASSQDRGRDGYTF
TGTGCCAGCAGTCAGGACAGGGGAAGAGATGGCTACACCTTC
>TRBJ1-2|.|TRBV27|.
CASSFRGPYGYTF
TGTGCCAGCAGTTTCCGGGGTCCCTATGGCTACACCTTC
>TRBJ2-1|TRBD2|TRBV19|.
CASSISLRASGYNEQFF
TGTGCCAGTAGTATATCTCTTCGGGCTAGCGGATACAATGAGCAGTTCTTC
>TRBJ1-3|.|TRBV6-1|.
CASSESRGNTIYF
TGTGCCAGCAGTGAGTCCAGGGGAAACACCATATATTTT
>TRBJ1-2|.|TRBV19|.
CASTDPRQGRNYGYTF
TGTGCCAGTACCGATCCCCGGCAGGGTCGTAACTATGGCTACACCTTC
>TRBJ2-7|TRBD1|TRBV5-5|.
CASGQGSGVSSYEQYF
TGTGCCAGCGGACAGGGGTCCGGGGTTAGCTCCTACGAGCAGTACTTC
>TRBJ1-3|.|TRBV28|.
CASSFGQLNTIYF
TGTGCCAGCAGTTTTGGACAGCTAAACACCATATATTTT
>TRBJ2-3|TRBD2|TRBV6-1|.
CASRASGEADTQYF
TGTGCCAGCAGAGCTAGCGGGGAGGCAGATACGCAGTATTTT
>TRBJ2-2|.|TRBV14|.
CASSQDRLGTNTGELFF
TGTGCCAGCAGCCAAGATCGTTTGGGGACAAACACCGGGGAGCTGTTTTTT
>TRBJ2-7|.|TRBV9|.
CASSVANGAYEQYF
TGTGCCAGCAGCGTAGCTAACGGAGCCTACGAGCAGTACTTC
>TRBJ2-3|TRBD2|TRBV5-4|.
CASSLRTSGSDTQYF
TGTGCCAGCAGCTTACGGACTAGCGGGAGTGATACGCAGTATTTT